The following is a T cell receptor beta chain sequence with its context. Germline values: CDR1 SGHAT, CDR2 FQDESV (reference sequence). V was trimmed by 5 bases and J by 5 bases, leaving 13 bases between them. The CDR3 sequence is 14 residues long. These data originate in a study of cytomegalovirus exposure and HLA in healthy donors. Only in-frame clones appear in the TCRdb table, and some are missing; sequencing was by immunoSEQ multiplex PCR. The sample consists of 90,000 to 140,000 clones, 86% of them appearing once. J is TRBJ2-1 and V is TRBV11-1, with a weak D call TRBD1 (5 bases). Specimen: PBMCs. This sequence was found in a woman between 18 and 29 years old in good health and CMV-seropositive. CDR3 coding DNA: TGTGCCAGCAGCCCTTCAGGGTTGGACAATGAGCAGTTCTTC. Translation gives CASSPSGLDNEQFF. Full variable domain (outside the CDR3, taken from reference TRBV11-1 and TRBJ2-1): EAEVAQSPRYKITEKSQAVAFWCDPISGHATLYWYRQILGQGPELLVQFQDESVVDDSQLPKDRFSAERLKGVDSTLKIQPAELGDSAMYLCASSPSGLDNEQFFGPGTRLTVL.